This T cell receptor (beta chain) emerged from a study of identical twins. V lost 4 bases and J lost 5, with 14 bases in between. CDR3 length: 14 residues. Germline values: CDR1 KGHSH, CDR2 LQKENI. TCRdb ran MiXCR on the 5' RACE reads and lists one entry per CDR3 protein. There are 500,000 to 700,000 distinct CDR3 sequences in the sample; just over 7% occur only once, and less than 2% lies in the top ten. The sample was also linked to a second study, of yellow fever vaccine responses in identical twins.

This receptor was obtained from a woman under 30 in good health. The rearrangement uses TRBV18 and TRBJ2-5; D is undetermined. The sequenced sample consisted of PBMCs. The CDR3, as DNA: TGTGCCAGCTCACTTCAGCAGAACGAGGAGACCCAGTACTTC. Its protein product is CASSLQQNEETQYF.